The 23 T cell receptor beta chains reported below all come from one sample, sequenced in a study of spatial heterogeneity in lung cancer. Time point specified: sample taken at primary tumor resection. Unsorted samples of tumor, nontumor lung or frozen PBMC had their whole RNA sequenced. TCRdb passed the 5' RACE reads through MiXCR, listing each CDR3 protein once. The table has some 83,000 distinct CDR3 sequences, about 20% seen once. Material: PBMCs, obtained at surgery. The receptors come from a male donor with early-stage non-small cell lung cancer.

This clonotype appeared a few times. The CDR3 here is CASSTRQGMWSGREQYF. The CDR3 coding sequence is TGTGCCAGCAGCACGAGACAGGGAATGTGGTCCGGACGCGAGCAGTACTTC. The chain links TRBV7-9 to TRBJ2-7; 7 nucleotides align to TRBD1. J was trimmed by 6 bases and V by 5 bases; bases with no gene match: 19. The CDR3 sequence is 17 residues long. CDR1 and CDR2 (germline): SEHNR, FQNEAQ (reference sequence).

This clonotype was picked up one time. The CDR3 region is CASSSDRRSTDTQYF. In nucleotides, the CDR3 is TGTGCCAGCAGCTCAGACAGGAGATCCACAGATACGCAGTATTTT. This chain connects TRBV7-8 to TRBJ2-3; a possible D gene is TRBD1 (6 bases). Trimming shortened V by 4 bases and J by 2 bases, and 13 bases separated the two germline ends. The CDR3 is 15 amino acids. CDR1 and CDR2 from the germline V gene are SGHVS and FQNEAQ.

This clonotype was seen only a few times. The chain has TRBV7-8 and TRBJ2-1, with 15 bases matching TRBD2. CDR3 length: 19 residues. Germline lookup yields CDR1 SGHVS and CDR2 FQNEAQ. The trim removed 2 bases at V and 5 bases at J, leaving 10 bases unmatched. This chain's CDR3 is CASSLPWTSGGAFDNEQFF. CDR3 bases: TGTGCCAGCAGCTTACCCTGGACTAGCGGGGGGGCCTTTGACAATGAGCAGTTCTTC. The full variable domain, completed using reference TRBV7-8 and TRBJ2-1, is GAGVSQSPRYKVAKRGQDVALRCDPISGHVSLFWYQQALGQGPEFLTYFQNEAQLDKSGLPSDRFFAERPEGSVSTLKIQRTQQEDSAVYLCASSLPWTSGGAFDNEQFFGPGTRLTVL.

This clonotype was counted a few times. The V gene is TRBV20-1, the J gene TRBJ1-5, with D possibly being TRBD1 (6 bases). V shed 3 bases and J shed 6 bases, with 12 bases lying between them. Germline CDR1 is DFQATT and CDR2 is SNEGSKA (reference sequence). The CDR3 is 13 amino acids. CDR3 sequence: CSASRGAGQPQHF. CDR3 DNA: TGCAGTGCTAGTAGGGGGGCGGGTCAGCCCCAGCATTTT.

This clonotype has just a few counts. The genes are TRBV12-5 and TRBJ2-5; perhaps TRBD2 as D (6 bases). V lost 3 bases, J lost 3 bases, and 8 bases lay in between. The germline CDR1 and CDR2 sequences are LGHNT and FRNRAP. The CDR3 extends over 13 amino acids. CDR3 in DNA: TGTGCTAGTGGTTTCTCGGGGGAAGAGACCCAGTACTTC. This translates into CASGFSGEETQYF.

The table lists this clonotype with many counts. The V and J genes are TRBV6-2 or TRBV6-3 and TRBJ2-1; TRBD2 aligns across 10 bases. CDR3 length equals 14 residues. V was pared by 7 bases and J by 7 bases, with 7 bases of the junction left unmatched. Per the germline V gene, CDR1 is MNHEY and CDR2 is SVGEGT. CDR3 DNA sequence: TGTGCCAGCAAAACAGCGGGGGGGAGGAATGAGCAGTTCTTC. Amino acids: CASKTAGGRNEQFF.

The chain uses TRBV28 and TRBJ2-7, with D perhaps matching TRBD2 (6 bases). Germline V gene sequence: CDR1 MDHEN, CDR2 SYDVKM. This CDR3 is 15 amino acids long. V lost 6 bases, J lost 2 bases, and 17 bases lay in between. The CDR3 protein is CASRPDRPGAYEQYF. In nucleotides, the CDR3 is TGTGCCAGCAGACCCGACAGACCGGGAGCCTACGAGCAGTACTTC. Full variable domain (rest looked up from reference TRBV28 and TRBJ2-7): DVKVTQSSRYLVKRTGEKVFLECVQDMDHENMFWYRQDPGLGLRLIYFSYDVKMKEKGDIPEGYSVSREKKERFSLILESASTNQTSMYLCASRPDRPGAYEQYFGPGTRLTVT.

The chain uses TRBV5-6 and TRBJ1-3; D is uncertain. V was trimmed by 4 bases and J by 0 bases, leaving 11 bases between them. The CDR3 runs 15 residues. From germline, CDR1 is SGHDT and CDR2 YYEEEE. This CDR3 is CASSRGYGSGNTIYF. The CDR3 bases are TGTGCCAGCAGCCGAGGGTACGGCTCTGGAAACACCATATATTTT. The whole variable domain, filled in from reference TRBV5-6 and TRBJ1-3, reads DAGVTQSPTHLIKTRGQQVTLRCSPKSGHDTVSWYQQALGQGPQFIFQYYEEEERQRGNFPDRFSGHQFPNYSSELNVNALLLGDSALYLCASSRGYGSGNTIYFGEGSWLTVV.

There are a few counts of this clonotype. The gene calls are TRBV19 and TRBJ2-1; TRBD1 aligns across 7 bases. V was pared by 2 bases and J by 2 bases, with 3 bases of the junction left unmatched. CDR1 and CDR2 from the germline V gene are LNHDA and SQIVND (reference sequence). The length of the CDR3 is 15 residues. CDR3 sequence reads: CASSILQGTYNEQFF. DNA of the CDR3: TGTGCCAGTAGTATACTACAGGGGACCTACAATGAGCAGTTCTTC.

The V gene is TRBV6-2 or TRBV6-3, the J gene TRBJ2-3; 10 bases line up with TRBD1. The CDR3 consists of 16 residues. CDR1 and CDR2 (germline): MNHEY, SVGEGT. The V gene end was trimmed by 5 bases and the J gene end by 2 bases; junction bases not matched to a gene: 7. This CDR3 is CASSTPGQGSTDTQYF. The CDR3, as DNA: TGTGCCAGCAGTACCCCGGGACAGGGGTCCACAGATACGCAGTATTTT.

The sample holds a few counts of this clonotype. The chain is built from TRBV7-9 and TRBJ2-3; D is ambiguous. The length of the CDR3 is 14 residues. V was shortened by 1 base and J by 2 bases, with 7 bases between the two germline ends. CDR1 SEHNR and CDR2 FQNEAQ come from the germline V gene (reference sequence). In DNA, the CDR3 is TGTGCCAGCAGCTTAGAGGGAATCACAGATACGCAGTATTTT. This encodes CASSLEGITDTQYF.

The sample holds a few counts of this clonotype. This CDR3 reads CASSPGVFYNEQFF. In DNA, the CDR3 is TGTGCCAGCAGCCCCGGCGTTTTTTACAATGAGCAGTTCTTC. The chain links TRBV28 to TRBJ2-1; D is ambiguous. CDR3 length equals 14 residues. V dropped 6 bases and J dropped 4 bases, with 13 bases sitting between them. Germline assignment: CDR1 MDHEN and CDR2 SYDVKM.

The J gene is TRBJ2-3, the V gene TRBV5-1; 10 bases agree with TRBD2. Looked up from germline, CDR1 is SGHRS and CDR2 is YFSETQ. CDR3 length: 18 residues. Germline trimming cut 4 bases from V and 0 bases from J; bases unmatched to any gene: 11. CDR3 coding DNA: TGCGCCAGCAGCGCCGTTCTAGCGGGAGTCACTAGCACAGATACGCAGTATTTT. Its protein product is CASSAVLAGVTSTDTQYF.

The J gene is TRBJ2-2, the V gene TRBV2, with TRBD2 matching 11 bases. Germline assignment: CDR1 SNHLY and CDR2 FYNNEI. CDR3 length: 15 residues. With V trimmed by 5 bases and J by 3 bases, 2 bases remained unmatched. The CDR3 coding sequence is TGTGCCAGCAGTACTAGCGGGGGATACACCGGGGAGCTGTTTTTT. The encoded protein is CASSTSGGYTGELFF.

The chain recombines TRBV27 with TRBJ1-4; 7 bases are a match to TRBD1. The CDR3 is 15 amino acids. CDR1 and CDR2 (germline): MNHEY, SMNVEV (reference sequence). With 6 bases clipped from V and 5 bases from J, the junction kept 9 bases outside the gene matches. DNA of the CDR3: TGTGCCAGCAGGAAATCAGGGGGGGCGAATGAAAAACTGTTTTTT. It translates to CASRKSGGANEKLFF.

Only a few counts were recorded for this clonotype. The rearrangement uses TRBV19 and TRBJ1-5, with D hard to call. CDR3 length: 14 residues. Trimming shortened V by 6 bases and J by 0 bases, and 9 bases separated the two germline ends. Germline V gene data show CDR1 as LNHDA and CDR2 as SQIVND (reference sequence). The CDR3 nucleotides are TGTGCCAGTAGCCCCGTTAATAGCAATCAGCCCCAGCATTTT. The encoded protein is CASSPVNSNQPQHF.

This clonotype was detected a few times. The chain couples TRBV5-1 to TRBJ2-1, with 7 bases lining up with TRBD2. V was clipped by 7 bases and J by 10 bases; unmatched bases: 5. Germline CDR1 and CDR2: SGHRS and YFSETQ. The CDR3 runs 11 residues. CDR3 DNA sequence: TGCGCCAGCGCCACTAGCGCGGAGCAGTTCTTC. Protein product: CASATSAEQFF.

The chain is built from TRBV7-6 and TRBJ2-6, with 7 bases aligning to TRBD1. Germline-derived CDR1 and CDR2 are SGHVS and FNYEAQ. The CDR3 totals 16 residues. The V segment lost 6 bases and the J segment 0 bases; nucleotides outside the gene matches: 5. The CDR3, as DNA: TGTGCCAGCAGTCAGGACAGGAGCTCTGGGGCCAACGTCCTGACTTTC. Amino acid sequence: CASSQDRSSGANVLTF.

The CDR3 here is CAFQPRDRGSDGNEKLFF. CDR3 coding DNA: TGTGCCTTCCAGCCCCGGGACAGGGGGAGCGATGGGAATGAAAAACTGTTTTTT. The chain is built from TRBV30 and TRBJ1-4, with TRBD1 matching over 11 bases. After removal of 7 bases from V and 5 bases from J, the junction contained 18 bases not matched to a gene. The germline V gene has CDR1 GTSNPN and CDR2 SVGIG (reference sequence). The CDR3 totals 18 residues.

The chain is built from TRBV4-3 and TRBJ1-3; D gene uncertain. Trimming stripped 0 bases from V and 6 bases from J, with 18 bases between. The CDR3 spans 17 residues. Germline CDR1 reads LGHNA; CDR2 reads YSLEER. This CDR3 is CASSQEIGRNSPNTIYF. In DNA, the CDR3 is TGCGCCAGCAGCCAAGAGATCGGTAGGAATTCGCCAAACACCATATATTTT.

The chain uses TRBV29-1 and TRBJ2-7; 9 bases fit TRBD2. Germline V gene lookup returns CDR1 SQVTM and CDR2 ANQGSEA. J gave up 1 base and V 6 bases, and 7 bases lay outside the gene matches. The CDR3 consists of 14 residues. This chain's CDR3 is CSVRTLAGSYEQYF. The CDR3 nucleotides are TGCAGCGTCCGCACGCTAGCGGGGTCCTACGAGCAGTACTTC.

This chain connects TRBV28 to TRBJ1-5; 8 bases are shared with TRBD1. Germline loops: CDR1 MDHEN, CDR2 SYDVKM. The CDR3 is 14 residues long. V shed 5 bases and J 3 bases; nucleotides not matched to a gene: 3. The CDR3 spells CASSVGQDNQPQHF. CDR3 coding DNA: TGTGCCAGCAGTGTGGGACAGGACAATCAGCCCCAGCATTTT.

The table lists this clonotype with a few counts. V gene TRBV7-8 combines with J gene TRBJ2-3, with 12 bases that match TRBD2. This CDR3 comprises 16 residues. CDR1 and CDR2 (germline): SGHVS, FQNEAQ. Unmatched junction bases numbered 7, after V lost 5 bases and J lost 4 bases. The CDR3 reads CASSPQTSGSPDTQYF. CDR3 DNA sequence: TGTGCCAGCAGCCCGCAGACTAGCGGGAGCCCAGATACGCAGTATTTT.